The 13 T cell receptor beta chains below all came from one sample that was sequenced in a study of PD-1 blockade in classical Hodgkin lymphoma. Each and every patient relapsed after autologous stem cell transplantation, and patients got differing brentuximab vedotin exposure. The assay was immunoSEQ multiplex PCR, and TCRdb's table has in-frame clones only and misses some. The sample records tens of thousands of clones, about nine tenths being singletons. This sample comprised peripheral blood mononuclear cells (PBMCs), obtained at baseline. The receptors stem from a human donor with classical Hodgkin lymphoma.

The chain carries TRBV19 and TRBJ2-2, with 9 bases lining up with TRBD1. Germline V gene sequence: CDR1 LNHDA, CDR2 SQIVND (reference sequence). This CDR3 contains 15 residues. Trimming took 6 bases from V and 2 from J; bases not matched to a gene: 4. This CDR3 is CASRWDRANTGELFF. The CDR3 DNA sequence: TGTGCCAGTAGGTGGGACAGGGCAAACACCGGGGAGCTGTTTTTT.

This sequence joins TRBV11-3 and TRBJ2-3; 8 positions match TRBD2. The CDR3 has 17 amino acids. The germline V gene encodes CDR1 SGHNT and CDR2 YENEEA. V shed 0 bases, J shed 10 bases, and the junction held 15 bases outside the gene matches. The CDR3 sequence is CASSLEAGTRGSPAQYF. The CDR3 nucleotides read TGTGCCAGCAGCTTAGAGGCCGGGACTAGAGGATCCCCCGCGCAGTATTTT.

The rearrangement joins TRBV5-1 to TRBJ2-5; 13 nucleotides align to TRBD2. The CDR3 runs to 16 residues. Germline trimming cut 3 bases from V and 4 bases from J; bases unmatched to any gene: 6. CDR1 and CDR2 (germline): SGHRS, YFSETQ. The CDR3 spells CASSWGGLAGVETQYF. The CDR3 nucleotides are TGCGCCAGCAGCTGGGGAGGACTAGCGGGAGTAGAGACCCAGTACTTC.

The J gene is TRBJ1-1, the V gene TRBV25-1; D might be TRBD1 (6 bases). Germline CDR1 and CDR2: MGHDK and SYGVNS. The CDR3 is 16 amino acids. Trimming took 2 bases from V and 1 from J, leaving 14 bases between them. CDR3 sequence reads: CASSEIRGATNTEAFF. The CDR3 nucleotides are TGTGCCAGCAGTGAAATACGGGGGGCGACGAACACTGAAGCTTTCTTT.

The chain recombines TRBV9 with TRBJ2-1, with D maybe TRBD2 (5 bases). The germline V gene encodes CDR1 SGDLS and CDR2 YYNGEE. CDR3 size: 13 residues. V was pared by 0 bases and J by 10 bases, with 11 bases between. The CDR3 protein is CASSVGPPGEQFF. CDR3 in DNA: TGTGCCAGCAGCGTAGGCCCTCCGGGAGAGCAGTTCTTC. The whole variable domain, remainder taken from reference TRBV9 and TRBJ2-1, is DSGVTQTPKHLITATGQRVTLRCSPRSGDLSVYWYQQSLDQGLQFLIQYYNGEERAKGNILERFSAQQFPDLHSELNLSSLELGDSALYFCASSVGPPGEQFFGPGTRLTVL.

The chain links TRBV2 to TRBJ1-2; D perhaps matches TRBD1 (5 bases). The CDR3 spans 15 residues. The V gene lost 3 bases and the J gene lost 5 bases, with 16 bases spanning the gap. Germline lookup yields CDR1 SNHLY and CDR2 FYNNEI. CDR3 DNA: TGTGCCAGCAGTGAGGGCAGGGAGCGAGGTTATGGCTACACCTTC. Its protein is CASSEGRERGYGYTF.

The rearrangement joins TRBV5-1 to TRBJ2-3; no clear D gene. The CDR3 runs 13 residues. Germline CDR1 and CDR2: SGHRS and YFSETQ. V lost 3 bases and J 3 bases, leaving 8 bases between the germline ends. DNA of the CDR3: TGCGCCAGCAGCTCCCTCGGGACAGATACGCAGTATTTT. Its protein product is CASSSLGTDTQYF.

This clone was found once. The chain is built from TRBV2 and TRBJ2-1; 15 positions match TRBD2. V was pared by 6 bases and J by 4 bases, with 16 bases of the junction left unmatched. The CDR3 runs 20 residues. Germline lookup yields CDR1 SNHLY and CDR2 FYNNEI. This CDR3 is CASSGLLMGLAGGGYNEQFF. The CDR3 DNA is TGTGCCAGCAGCGGACTACTTATGGGACTAGCGGGAGGAGGATACAATGAGCAGTTCTTC.

The V gene is TRBV15, the J gene TRBJ1-2, with 9 bases matching TRBD1. This CDR3 spans 16 amino acids. V dropped 5 bases and J dropped 4; count of bases not matched to a gene: 11. Germline V gene data show CDR1 as LNHNV and CDR2 as YYDKDF (reference sequence). The DNA for the CDR3 is TGTGCCACCAGCGAATCCGGGACAGGGTTGAGCTATGGCTACACCTTC. Its protein product is CATSESGTGLSYGYTF.

The chain combines TRBV19 with TRBJ2-7; D is ambiguous. The V and J ends lost 3 bases and 2 bases respectively, with 2 bases between them. Germline assignment: CDR1 LNHDA and CDR2 SQIVND (reference sequence). This CDR3 spans 11 amino acids. CDR3 loop: CASSITYEQYF. In nucleotides, the CDR3 is TGTGCCAGTAGTATTACCTACGAGCAGTACTTC.

The chain employs TRBV6-5 and TRBJ1-5; no clear D gene. Germline lookup yields CDR1 MNHEY and CDR2 SVGAGI. The germline V and J ends were trimmed by 6 bases and 0 bases, with 6 bases remaining between them. CDR3 size: 13 residues. The CDR3 protein is CASSQYSNQPQHF. DNA of the CDR3: TGTGCCAGCAGCCAATATAGCAATCAGCCCCAGCATTTT.

Regarding this clone: Other nucleotide sequences from this sample produce the same CDR3. CDR3 loop: CASSLVADTQYF. The CDR3 DNA reads TGTGCCAGCAGCTTGGTGGCAGATACGCAGTATTTT. The chain couples TRBV5-6 to TRBJ2-3; D unresolved. The V gene lost 0 bases and the J gene lost 4 bases, with 3 bases spanning the gap. The length of the CDR3 is 12 residues. Germline assignment: CDR1 SGHDT and CDR2 YYEEEE.

This clone was seen only a few times. V gene TRBV29-1 combines with J gene TRBJ2-7, with 7 positions matching TRBD2. The ends lost 8 bases at V and 4 bases at J; junction bases unmatched: 14. The CDR3 is 14 amino acids. Germline V lookup: CDR1 SQVTM, CDR2 ANQGSEA. DNA for the CDR3: TGCAGCTATTCCCCCCAAGCGGGATTATACGAGCAGTACTTC. Amino acids: CSYSPQAGLYEQYF.